This T cell receptor (beta chain) was observed in a study of T cell repertoires in cytomegalovirus infection (dated by TCRdb to the late 2010s). About the study as a whole: Because public TCR beta signatures pointed to carriage of CMV infection together with the matching HLA type, the HLA type of each donor mattered for the analysis. The paper's findings and limits, for the study overall: In both this cohort and an independent cohort of approximately 350 donors, the cumulative frequency of public TCR beta family members distinguished carriers of CMV infection plus the relevant HLA type. The ex vivo response was dominated by HLA-C-restricted CMV-specific TCR beta clonotypes, which also provided the single most frequent clonotype in two of eight donors.

The data were produced on an Illumina HiSeq 1500. Through fastp at Q25 and MiXCR, TCRdb rebuilt clones from the public reads, retaining in-frame beta chains. Rows with one shared CDR3 protein collapse into an entry with the most common genes and DNA. The sample table records some 350,000 distinct CDR3 sequences; 15% to 20% of these occur just once. Around 8.6% of the sample belongs to the ten largest clones. The CDR3 starts with the cysteine, ends with the phenylalanine, and has 13 residues. Here the CDR3 DNA is all that survives: 39 bases in frame from base 1. The germline V gene (reference sequence) supplies CDR1 DFQATT and CDR2 SNEGSKA. V is reduced by 3 bases and J by 4 bases, leaving a spacing of 12 bases between them. This clonotype has a handful of counts. The specificity of this receptor is unknown. No much larger clonotype is one base removed from it; base qualities were not supplied.

The sequence links TRBV20-1 to TRBJ1-2; the D gene is perhaps TRBD1, on 5 matching bases. The sequenced sample consisted of PBMCs. The receptor's source is a human donor in good health (CMV status not recorded). Some clones in this sample may be carry-over from other donors' samples. The sequenced DNA: TGCAGTGCTAGTCCCGGGGCATCCTATGGCTACACCTTC. Translated, it reads CSASPGASYGYTF.